The 20 T cell receptor beta chains listed next were all sequenced from one sample in a study of CD8+CD57+ T cells in acquired aplastic anemia. Both TCR beta VDJ combination and CDR3 sequence profiling were carried out. Genomic DNA was the template for this profiling. TCRdb re-called the reads through MiXCR, storing one row per CDR3 protein. In the table there are approximately 170,000 distinct CDR3 sequences, less than 70% of which are singletons. Sample: sorted CD4+, CD8+, or CD8+CD57+ T cells (not recorded which) from PBMCs. The receptors here all came from a human donor in good health, serving as a control.

This clonotype was seen many times. This chain links TRBV19 with TRBJ2-7; no firm D call. The CDR3 is 12 amino acids. The germline V and J ends were trimmed by 5 bases and 0 bases, with 5 bases remaining between them. The germline V gene has CDR1 LNHDA and CDR2 SQIVND (reference sequence). CDR3 DNA: TGTGCCAGTAGTTCCGCCTCCTACGAGCAGTACTTC. Protein sequence: CASSSASYEQYF. The full variable domain, completed using reference TRBV19 and TRBJ2-7, is DGGITQSPKYLFRKEGQNVTLSCEQNLNHDAMYWYRQDPGQGLRLIYYSQIVNDFQKGDIAEGYSVSREKKESFPLTVTSAQKNPTAFYLCASSSASYEQYFGPGTRLTVT.

V usage is TRBV10-2 and J usage is TRBJ2-7; D uncertain. Germline CDR1 WSHSY, CDR2 SAAADI. The CDR3 is 13 amino acids. Trimming shortened V by 3 bases and J by 4 bases, and 10 bases separated the two germline ends. The DNA for the CDR3 is TGCGCCAGCAGTGACAGAAAGCCTTACGAGCAGTACTTC. The encoded protein is CASSDRKPYEQYF.

The chain combines TRBV7-9 with TRBJ2-1; 9 bases fit TRBD2. CDR3 size: 20 residues. Germline lookup yields CDR1 SEHNR and CDR2 FQNEAQ (reference sequence). V lost 6 bases and J lost 9; bases outside the gene matches: 27. In DNA form, the CDR3 reads TGTGCCAGCAGTTCCACTACCCCTGGCGGGGGGGCCCAACATATAGGTGAGCAGTTCTTC. Protein sequence: CASSSTTPGGGAQHIGEQFF.

CDR3 bases: TGTGCCAGCAGCGGAGCTAGGGCCTCGGGCACAGATACGCAGTATTTT. This translates into CASSGARASGTDTQYF. This chain connects TRBV9 to TRBJ2-3, with D unresolved. CDR1 SGDLS and CDR2 YYNGEE come from the germline V gene. The V gene lost 3 bases and the J gene lost 1 base, with 15 bases spanning the gap. The length of the CDR3 is 16 residues. The whole variable domain, filled in from reference TRBV9 and TRBJ2-3, reads DSGVTQTPKHLITATGQRVTLRCSPRSGDLSVYWYQQSLDQGLQFLIQYYNGEERAKGNILERFSAQQFPDLHSELNLSSLELGDSALYFCASSGARASGTDTQYFGPGTRLTVL.

As concerns this clonotype: A much larger clone differs by one base, so this may be a read error. The CDR3 sequence: CASSLNSSPGNTIYF. CDR3 sequence (DNA): TGTGCCAGCAGCTTAAATTCATCTCCCGGAAACACCATATATTTT. V and J are TRBV5-4 and TRBJ1-3; D unresolved. Germline CDR1 and CDR2: SGHNT and YYREEE (reference sequence). The CDR3 has 15 amino acids. Trimming stripped 2 bases from V and 4 bases from J, with 13 bases between.

This clonotype was recorded many times. The chain links TRBV20-1 to TRBJ1-2, with 7 bases lining up with TRBD1. With 6 bases clipped from V and 8 bases from J, the junction kept 12 bases outside the gene matches. This CDR3 is 13 amino acids long. CDR1 DFQATT and CDR2 SNEGSKA come from the germline V gene (reference sequence). The CDR3 DNA is TGCAGTGCAGACGGACAGGTCTCGGGAGGCTACACCTTC. It encodes CSADGQVSGGYTF.

This chain links TRBV10-3 with TRBJ2-7; D is uncertain. Trimming cost V 7 bases and J 3 bases, with 7 bases left between them. Germline assignment: CDR1 ENHRY and CDR2 SYGVKD. The CDR3 loop spans 11 amino acids. The CDR3 reads CAIMVDYEQYF. Here the CDR3 DNA reads TGTGCCATCATGGTGGACTACGAGCAGTACTTC.

The chain carries TRBV7-9 and TRBJ2-7; 7 bases agree with TRBD2. The tail of the sequence fits TRBJ2-1 better, so the J call may be wrong. Germline V gives CDR1 SEHNR, CDR2 FQNEAQ (reference sequence). The CDR3 is 16 residues long. The DNA of the CDR3 is TGTGCCAGCAGCTTAGCCGGGGGGTGGGGACACAATGAGCAGTTCTTC. Protein: CASSLAGGWGHNEQFF.

This clonotype was counted only a few times. The junction shows a germline mismatch at one end, possibly a read error. The J gene is TRBJ1-6, the V gene TRBV5-1, with D unclear. From germline, CDR1 is SGHRS and CDR2 YFSETQ. This CDR3 comprises 8 residues. Written as DNA, the CDR3 is TGCGCCAGCAGACCCCACCACTTT. It translates to CASRPHHF.

Turning to this clonotype: This CDR3 is missing its conserved last phenylalanine or tryptophan, likely due to a read error. It is unclear where the CDR3 begins or ends on the DNA, so no DNA is shown, and the CDR3 is as TCRdb lists it. This chain uses TRBV7-4 with TRBJ2-5; the table's D call TRBD2 went unverified against the DNA. The CDR3 is 8 residues long, ends included. Germline assignment: CDR1 SGHVT and CDR2 SQSDAQ. The CDR3 protein is CASSLEEG.

This chain joins TRBV4-1 and TRBJ1-2, with D possibly being TRBD1 (6 bases). The germline V gene encodes CDR1 MGHRA and CDR2 YSYEKL. Trimming removed 3 bases from V and 3 bases from J, with 8 bases in between. The CDR3 has 13 residues. The CDR3 is CASSQGADYGYTF. For the CDR3, the DNA is TGCGCCAGCAGCCAGGGGGCAGACTATGGCTACACCTTC.

The chain has TRBV5-5 and TRBJ2-7; D gene ambiguous. V shed 0 bases and J shed 4 bases, with 11 bases lying between them. CDR3 length equals 14 residues. Germline values: CDR1 SGHKS, CDR2 YYEKEE (reference sequence). CDR3 protein: CASSLVGRSYEQYF. CDR3 nucleotides: TGTGCCAGCAGCTTGGTCGGCAGGAGTTACGAGCAGTACTTC.

The CDR3 nucleotides are TGTGCCACCAGTGATCCGGGGACAGGGGACGCCGGGGAGCTGTTTTTT. Translating it yields CATSDPGTGDAGELFF. The chain uses TRBV24-1 and TRBJ2-2; 10 bases are shared with TRBD1. This CDR3 region has 16 residues. Germline V CDR1 and CDR2: KGHDR, SFDVKD. With V trimmed by 3 bases and J by 6 bases, 6 bases remained unmatched.

A note on this clonotype: At one end the junction does not follow the germline gene, possibly because of a read error. V usage is TRBV6-4 and J usage is TRBJ2-2; D may be TRBD1 (7 bases). The germline gives CDR1 MRHNA, CDR2 SNTAGT. The CDR3 consists of 15 residues. The CDR3 here is CAGSAGTANTGELFF. Written as DNA, the CDR3 is TGTGCCGGCAGTGCGGGGACAGCGAACACCGGGGAGCTGTTTTTT.

V usage is TRBV7-2 and J usage is TRBJ2-5; TRBD2 matches 9 bases. The germline V gene encodes CDR1 SGHTA and CDR2 FQGNSA. The CDR3 extends over 15 amino acids. V trimming: 3 bases; J trimming: 5 bases; junction bases outside the gene matches: 7. The CDR3 spells CASSFSSTSGETQYF. As DNA, the CDR3 is TGTGCCAGCAGCTTCTCTTCCACTAGCGGGGAGACCCAGTACTTC. Drawing the rest from reference TRBV7-2 and TRBJ2-5, the complete variable domain is GAGVSQSPSNKVTEKGKDVELRCDPISGHTALYWYRQSLGQGLEFLIYFQGNSAPDKSGLPSDRFSAERTGGSVSTLTIQRTQQEDSAVYLCASSFSSTSGETQYFGPGTRLLVL.

This clonotype was observed many times. The chain carries TRBV27 and TRBJ2-7, with TRBD1 as a possible D gene (7 bases). V lost 7 bases and J 5 bases, leaving 18 bases between the germline ends. This CDR3 has 14 amino acids. The V gene's germline CDR1 is MNHEY and CDR2 SMNVEV (reference sequence). The CDR3 sequence is CASTIRQGGHEQYF. For the CDR3, the DNA is TGTGCCAGCACCATCCGACAGGGAGGCCACGAGCAGTACTTC.

The genes are TRBV24-1 and TRBJ2-1; 8 bases line up with TRBD1. V lost 2 bases and J lost 0; bases outside the gene matches: 14. Germline loops: CDR1 KGHDR, CDR2 SFDVKD. This CDR3 is built from 20 residues. The CDR3 DNA reads TGTGCCACCAGTGATTCGGACAGGGACTCGATTCCCAGCTCCTACAATGAGCAGTTCTTC. This gives the protein CATSDSDRDSIPSSYNEQFF.

The chain combines TRBV7-2 with TRBJ2-7, with D hard to call. The germline CDR1 and CDR2 sequences are SGHTA and FQGNSA. The length of the CDR3 is 13 residues. The V and J ends lost 6 bases and 4 bases respectively, with 13 bases between them. In DNA, the CDR3 is TGTGCCAGCAGAGACCTTACCTCATACGAGCAGTACTTC. The encoded protein is CASRDLTSYEQYF.

V usage is TRBV20-1 and J usage is TRBJ1-2, with TRBD1 as a possible D gene (5 bases). The CDR3 is made up of 16 amino acids. Deletions cut 0 bases from V and 1 base from J, with 15 bases between. Germline V gene lookup returns CDR1 DFQATT and CDR2 SNEGSKA (reference sequence). In nucleotides, the CDR3 is TGCAGTGCTAGAGACGCTGGACAAGCGTATAACTATGGCTACACCTTC. Amino acid sequence: CSARDAGQAYNYGYTF.

This clonotype was found a few times. The chain uses TRBV7-8 and TRBJ1-3, with D uncertain. Germline CDR1 and CDR2: SGHVS and FQNEAQ. This CDR3 region has 12 residues. The V end was cut by 1 base, the J end by 9 bases, with 7 bases between. CDR3 DNA: TGTGCCAGCAGCTTAGAAGGGAGCACCATATATTTT. Protein: CASSLEGSTIYF.